This TCR beta chain stems from a study of glioma-infiltrating T cells after dendritic cell vaccination (TCRdb year 2016). Study-wide context: The cohort included some 15 glioblastoma patients drawn from Phase I and II dendritic cell vaccination trials, of whom 9 were newly diagnosed and 6 had recurrent disease. To make the vaccine, monocyte-derived dendritic cells were cultured for approximately 7 days with IL-4 and GM-CSF and then pulsed overnight with autologous tumor lysate. Patients received autologous tumor lysate-pulsed dendritic cell vaccination between 2003 and 2012. In glioblastoma patients vaccinated with dendritic cells, deep sequencing of TCR beta CDR3 regions served to measure the amount of tumor-infiltrating lymphocytes and to compare repertoires between tumor and blood. Three intradermal dendritic cell vaccine injections were administered to patients at biweekly intervals in the arm below the axilla. Survival after dendritic cell vaccination was correlated with TCR sequencing metrics, including TIL content and tumor-blood repertoire overlap. Summary of the overall study and its limitations: Higher estimated pretreatment TIL content predicted longer time to progression and overall survival after dendritic cell vaccination. The three-group TCR overlap response model was described as speculative and requiring prospective validation. TCR clonality showed no direct relationship with survival, which suggests that a diverse polyclonal response may matter. The cohort was small and heterogeneous, with few patients having full blood and tumor sets and even fewer initial-recurrent tumor pairs.

The sample's time point label is to be understood as: after dendritic cell vaccination, including at tumor progression/relapse. To be selected, patients needed enough residual fresh-frozen tumor tissue and more than two years of available survival data. Although molecular status otherwise differed among the glioblastoma patients, no patient had an isocitrate dehydrogenase mutation. PBMC were collected before vaccination, two weeks after the third vaccination, and at tumor progression when it occurred. The Qiagen DNeasy Blood extraction Kit was used to extract genomic DNA. Details on this clone: Its antigen target is currently unknown. The record has no base qualities; no much larger clone is one base away.

Using the immunoSEQ assay, TCRB CDR3 regions were amplified from about 1.9 micrograms of genomic DNA, or from all available DNA when less than that was on hand. The multiplex PCR employed 60 forward primers targeting TCR V beta segments and 13 reverse primers targeting J beta segments. To estimate reads per starting template, synthetic control templates were spiked into each sample at limiting dilution. Sequencing produced 87 bp reads on the Illumina HiSeq System. In the paper's pipeline: To remove PCR and sequencing errors, closely related sequences were merged with a nearest neighbor algorithm. TCR overlap was measured as the percentage of unique tumor TCR beta sequences that were also present in the peripheral blood of the same patient. TCRdb stores this immuneACCESS table with in-frame sequences only. Part of the clones is absent; in the studies checked, under half of the shortfall reflects unresolved V genes, and no reason is known for the rest. V and J calls and clone size follow that table, whereas D and trimming were derived from the DNA. This sample holds about 99,000 clones; less than 90% were observed only once. 5% to 7% of the sample is held by the ten biggest clonotypes.

V is trimmed back by 5 bases and J by 6 bases, and the junction contains 9 bases that no gene match accounts for. The germline V gene (reference sequence) sets CDR1 to MNHEY and CDR2 to SMNVEV. The CDR3 contains 14 residues, cysteine and phenylalanine counted. Solely the CDR3 DNA is kept, with 42 bases framed from the first base. The V and J segments used are TRBV27 and TRBJ2-7, with 8 bases aligning to TRBD1. Sequences were derived from blood, sampled after dendritic cell vaccination. The clonotype was recovered from a human donor with glioblastoma. At the DNA level, the sequence is TGTGCCAGCAGTCCCTGGACAGGGAAAGGCGAGCAGTACTTC. Its coded protein is CASSPWTGKGEQYF.